This TCR beta chain was obtained from a study of OX40 agonist ivuxolimab in advanced cancers. General study findings and limits: Dose levels from 0.1 to 3.0 mg/kg saw CD4+ and CD8+ blood T cells expand clonally by week 6.

As concerns this clone: Its specificity is not known.

Trimming took 11 bases from V and 8 from J, leaving 11 bases between them. The CDR3 covers 10 residues. Germline lookup yields CDR1 MNHEY and CDR2 SMNVEV (reference sequence). The assay was immunoSEQ multiplex PCR, and TCRdb's table has in-frame clones only and misses some. The table includes tens of thousands of clones, around 84% detected once. The J gene is TRBJ2-3, the V gene TRBV27, with D unresolved. The TCR originated in an adult with an advanced solid tumor such as melanoma, head and neck, liver or kidney cancer. The sample in question was CD4+ or CD8+ T cells sorted from blood, obtained in a trial of the OX40 agonist ivuxolimab. DNA for the CDR3: TGTGCCGCCGGTGGGGTTACGCAGTATTTT. Residues: CAAGGVTQYF.